Below, one T cell receptor (beta chain) is given with its context. This clone's antigen is unknown. The record has no base qualities; no much larger clone is one base away. V loses 0 bases, J loses 0 bases, and the germline ends lie 6 bases apart. CDR1 and CDR2 are drawn from the germline V gene: SGHDN, FVKESK. Taken from cysteine to phenylalanine, the CDR3 has 16 residues. Of the read, only the CDR3 DNA is kept; its 48 bases are in frame from base 1. These data come from a study of blood T cells in healthy people across ages (dated by TCRdb to about 2015). In terms of the full investigation: In model experiments, roughly one uniquely barcoded TCR beta cDNA molecule per two T cells was captured by template switching. To track age-related changes in TCR beta repertoire diversity, the study relied on deep sequencing normalized with unique cDNA molecular identifiers. The donors were split into four age groups: young (average around 15 years), middle-aged (39), aged (more than 60) and long-lived (roughly 80). To avoid experimental bias, donors of different ages were randomly spread across the sequencing lanes. The study analyzed two additional independent replicas of 1 million unique cDNA reads from the same blood draw for two donors, one aged 18 to 29 and one aged 80 or older. The paper as a whole reports these results and caveats: Donor CMV infection status was unknown, potentially confounding age-related changes in expanded clonotypes. As age increased, observed TCR beta diversity per million T cells dropped in a roughly linear way, and a significant reduction was already evident by age 40. Estimates of total diversity based on one million sequenced T cells were regarded as lower bounds and as underestimates. There was a strong correlation between observed TCR beta diversity and the percentage of naive T cells measured by flow cytometry. Compared with the aged group, the long-lived group had more naive CD4+ T cells, fewer expanded clones and increased TCR diversity, suggesting age selection. Since profiling was done on bulk unsorted PBMCs, naive and antigen-experienced compartments could not be conclusively compared.

Receptor amplification or capture employed 5' RACE. Sequencing was carried out with an Illumina HiSeq 2500. A second roughly 6 to 12 cycle PCR used a sample-barcoded 5' primer and a J-beta primer mix. A unique molecular identifier was introduced onto each TCR beta cDNA molecule by a template-switch 5' adaptor carrying 12 random nucleotides. At least 2.5 million CDR3-containing paired-end reads were obtained from each sample. All of the RNA was converted into first-strand cDNA using the Mint cDNA synthesis kit, with a TRBC-specific oligonucleotide serving as the primer. After uracil-DNA glycosylase treatment, a first 18-cycle PCR used universal primers M1SS and BC2_uni_R on all cDNA. Concerning the study's data processing: Each sample was normalized by randomly selecting 1 million high-quality reads, each carrying a distinct molecular identifier. Reads sharing molecular identifiers were discarded rather than binned into consensus sequences. MiTCR, run with a Q25 quality threshold and the strictest error-elimination algorithm, handled CDR3 identification, clonotype clustering and error correction. A nonparametric unseen species model with Euler transformation was used to estimate lower-bound total TCR beta diversity. TCRdb reprocessing: public reads trimmed at Q25 with fastp, clones called with MiXCR, in-frame beta chains kept. For every CDR3 protein sequence, its rows merge into one entry that carries the most common genes and DNA. These V and J calls are TCRdb output, not the study's own analysis. For this sample the table gives around 970,000 distinct CDR3 sequences, of which approximately 50% were detected only once. Over 20% of the sample goes to the ten largest clones.

The 35 to 40 donors, aged about 6 to 100 years, were systemically healthy Caucasian individuals from Russia. Around 9.8 milliliters of peripheral blood were collected from each donor into EDTA-treated Vacutainer tubes. Ficoll-Paque density-gradient centrifugation was used to isolate PBMCs, with at least 6.5 million obtained per sample. Trizol reagent was used to extract total RNA from the PBMCs, yielding at least 6 micrograms per sample. For every donor, an aliquot of PBMCs went through flow cytometry to measure the percentages of naive CD45RAhigh/CD27high T cells. Here the chain combines TRBV14 and TRBJ2-6, with no reliable assignment of the D segment. The sequence derives from a woman in her sixties in good health. Input material: blood. The sequenced DNA: TGTGCCAGCAGCCAAGAAAGGCACTCTGGGGCCAACGTCCTGACTTTC. It translates to CASSQERHSGANVLTF.